This is a list of T cell receptor beta chains from one sample in a study of blood T cell repertoires in COVID-19. Method: immunoSEQ multiplex PCR; TCRdb's copy keeps in-frame clones and lacks some. This table holds about 360,000 clones, more than 85% found once. The material sequenced was peripheral blood. These receptors came from a human donor in a cohort sampled during active COVID-19. The CDR3 runs from the conserved cysteine through the conserved F or W. The D gene is left open where the match is weak. Some rows mark clone size as missing; the rest say once, few, many or name a class of expanded clone.

d_call clone_size j_call v_call cdr3_aa cdr3_nt
TRBD1 NA TRBJ1-5 TRBV7-8 CASSYQGVDQPQHF TGTGCCAGCAGCTATCAGGGGGTGGATCAGCCCCAGCATTTT
NA NA TRBJ2-3 TRBV4-1 CASSQDYSAGTQYF TGCGCCAGCAGCCAAGATTACTCAGCGGGTACGCAGTATTTT
NA NA TRBJ2-2 TRBV11-3 CASSLSRENTGELFF TGTGCCAGCAGCTTATCCCGCGAGAACACCGGGGAGCTGTTTTTT
TRBD1 NA TRBJ2-7 TRBV2 CAQPELTGNSSYEQYF TGTGCCCAGCCGGAACTGACAGGGAATAGCTCCTACGAGCAGTACTTC
TRBD1 NA TRBJ1-1 TRBV7-6 CASSLAYPGQIGTEAFF TGTGCCAGCAGCTTAGCATACCCGGGACAGATTGGCACTGAAGCTTTCTTT
TRBD1 NA TRBJ2-7 TRBV9 CASSPRTGAYEQYF TGTGCCAGCAGCCCAAGGACAGGGGCCTACGAGCAGTACTTC
TRBD2 NA TRBJ2-2 TRBV5-1 CASSLTLPGTSGVKTGELFF TGCGCCAGCAGCTTAACCTTACCCGGGACTAGCGGGGTCAAGACCGGGGAGCTGTTTTTT
NA NA TRBJ2-1 TRBV5-1 CASKGVNRDEQFF TGCGCCAGCAAAGGGGTGAATAGGGATGAGCAGTTCTTC
NA once TRBJ2-2 TRBV11-3 CASSLGPGTNTGELFF TGTGCCAGCAGCTTAGGGCCAGGGACGAACACCGGGGAGCTGTTTTTT
TRBD1 NA TRBJ2-2 TRBV3-1/TRBV3-2 CASSSIFPGQGGPNTGELFF TGTGCCAGCAGCTCCATCTTTCCGGGACAGGGGGGGCCCAACACCGGGGAGCTGTTTTTT
TRBD1 NA TRBJ1-5 TRBV19 CASSIVGQGKEPQHF TGTGCCAGTAGTATAGTAGGACAGGGGAAGGAGCCCCAGCATTTT
NA NA TRBJ1-1 TRBV15 CATSRDPPPGLNTEAFF TGTGCCACCAGCAGAGATCCACCCCCCGGGTTGAACACTGAAGCTTTCTTT
NA once TRBJ2-1 TRBV25-1 CASSDHEGTYNEQFF TGTGCCAGCAGTGATCATGAGGGAACCTACAATGAGCAGTTCTTC
NA NA TRBJ1-2 TRBV20-1 CSASVSFYGYTF TGCAGTGCTAGTGTAAGCTTCTATGGCTACACCTTC
NA few TRBJ1-6 TRBV9 CASSVGPDNSPLHF TGTGCCAGCAGCGTAGGGCCTGATAATTCACCCCTCCACTTT
NA NA TRBJ2-7 TRBV28 CASGTIAEREYEQYF TGTGCCAGCGGTACAATAGCGGAGAGGGAATACGAGCAGTACTTC
TRBD2 NA TRBJ2-1 TRBV28 CASSPLKRERAYNEQFF TGTGCCAGCAGTCCACTTAAGCGGGAGAGGGCCTACAATGAGCAGTTCTTC
NA NA TRBJ2-5 TRBV6-5 CASSLRVYQETQYF TGTGCCAGCAGTTTACGGGTGTACCAAGAGACCCAGTACTTC
TRBD2 NA TRBJ2-1 TRBV15 CATSGVAGVLRNEQFF TGTGCCACCAGCGGGGTAGCGGGAGTTCTTCGAAATGAGCAGTTCTTC
NA NA TRBJ1-2 TRBV6-1 CASSEAGSSYGYTF TGTGCCAGCAGTGAAGCTGGCAGTTCGTATGGCTACACCTTC
TRBD2 once TRBJ2-5 TRBV5-4 CASSSGTSGTPTEDQYF TGTGCCAGCAGCTCCGGGACTAGCGGGACCCCCACGGAGGACCAGTACTTC
TRBD1 NA TRBJ1-2 TRBV6-1 CASSETRGQYYGYTF TGTGCCAGCAGTGAGACGAGGGGACAGTACTATGGCTACACCTTC
TRBD1 NA TRBJ1-1 TRBV2 CARGTVTMNTEAFF TGTGCCAGGGGGACAGTGACTATGAACACTGAAGCTTTCTTT